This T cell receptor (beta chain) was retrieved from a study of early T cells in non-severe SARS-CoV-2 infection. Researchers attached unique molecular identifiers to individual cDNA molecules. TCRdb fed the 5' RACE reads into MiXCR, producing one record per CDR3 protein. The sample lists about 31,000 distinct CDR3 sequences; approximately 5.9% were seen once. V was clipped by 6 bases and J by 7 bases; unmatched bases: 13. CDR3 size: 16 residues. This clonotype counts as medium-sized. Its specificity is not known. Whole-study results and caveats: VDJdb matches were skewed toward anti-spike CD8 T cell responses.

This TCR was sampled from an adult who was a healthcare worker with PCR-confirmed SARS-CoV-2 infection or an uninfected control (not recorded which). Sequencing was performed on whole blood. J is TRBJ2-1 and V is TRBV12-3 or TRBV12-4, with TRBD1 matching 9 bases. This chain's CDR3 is CASRPTGTGLENEQFF. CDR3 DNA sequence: TGTGCCAGCAGGCCAACCGGGACAGGGCTTGAGAATGAGCAGTTCTTC.